Listed here are 25 T cell receptor beta chains from one sample, sequenced in a study of blood T cell repertoires in COVID-19. Clones were sequenced by immunoSEQ multiplex PCR, and TCRdb holds only the in-frame ones, with some missing. Among around 150,000 clones listed, 76% were seen once. Input material: peripheral blood. Source of these receptors: a woman of 80 years or more with acute or convalescent COVID-19.

This clone was seen a few times. The chain links TRBV5-4 to TRBJ2-1; a weak D match, TRBD2 (5 bases). CDR1 and CDR2 (germline): SGHNT, YYREEE (reference sequence). Trimming removed 4 bases from V and 6 bases from J, with 11 bases in between. This CDR3 spans 13 amino acids. DNA for the CDR3: TGTGCCAGCAGCCAAGGGAGCGCCAATGAGCAGTTCTTC. Protein product: CASSQGSANEQFF.

V is TRBV7-2 and J is TRBJ1-5, with 7 bases fitting TRBD1. V gave up 4 bases and J gave up 3 bases; unmatched junction bases: 6. The CDR3 covers 15 residues. Germline assignment: CDR1 SGHTA and CDR2 FQGNSA. The CDR3 spells CASSSTGTVNQPQHF. The CDR3 DNA follows: TGTGCCAGCAGCTCAACCGGGACAGTCAATCAGCCCCAGCATTTT.

The V and J genes are TRBV5-1 and TRBJ1-1; 9 nucleotides agree with TRBD1. The CDR3 contains 14 residues. The junction had 6 bases not matched to a gene; V was cut back by 4 bases and J by 5 bases. CDR1 and CDR2 from the germline V gene are SGHRS and YFSETQ. The CDR3 spells CASSEGQGGTEAFF. The CDR3 bases are TGCGCCAGCAGCGAGGGACAGGGAGGGACTGAAGCTTTCTTT.

V is TRBV7-8 and J is TRBJ1-1; 8 bases fit TRBD1. J lost 3 bases, V lost 5 bases, and 14 bases had no gene match. CDR1 SGHVS and CDR2 FQNEAQ come from the germline V gene. This CDR3 is built from 17 residues. The CDR3 is CASSRRPGGEGHTEAFF. The DNA of the CDR3 is TGTGCCAGCAGCCGCAGGCCAGGGGGCGAGGGGCACACTGAAGCTTTCTTT.

The chain joins TRBV29-1 to TRBJ2-3; possibly TRBD2 for D (6 bases). There are 15 residues in the CDR3. Germline CDR1 and CDR2: SQVTM and ANQGSEA. The ends were cut back, 6 bases at V and 0 bases at J, with 16 bases in the middle. Here the CDR3 reads CSVQDYSTSTDTQYF. The DNA of the CDR3 is TGCAGCGTCCAGGACTATTCCACTAGCACAGATACGCAGTATTTT.

The gene calls are TRBV7-2 and TRBJ2-5, with unresolved D. Germline V gene data show CDR1 as SGHTA and CDR2 as FQGNSA. V lost 4 bases and J 3 bases, leaving 6 bases between the germline ends. The CDR3 loop spans 12 amino acids. The DNA for the CDR3 is TGTGCCAGCAGCTCTCCTAAAGAGACCCAGTACTTC. Its translation: CASSSPKETQYF.

The chain recombines TRBV19 with TRBJ2-1, with a possible D match to TRBD2 (5 bases). V was pared by 7 bases and J by 2 bases, with 21 bases between. Per the germline V gene, CDR1 is LNHDA and CDR2 is SQIVND (reference sequence). The CDR3 loop spans 17 amino acids. The CDR3 coding sequence is TGTGCCAGTACCGAGCGGTCCCGATCTTATGCCTACAATGAGCAGTTCTTC. Translating gives CASTERSRSYAYNEQFF.

This clone was counted a few times. The V gene is TRBV30, the J gene TRBJ2-1; 10 bases fit TRBD2. The J segment lost 5 bases and the V segment lost 2 bases, leaving 3 bases of the junction unmatched. Germline loops: CDR1 GTSNPN, CDR2 SVGIG (reference sequence). The CDR3 spans 14 residues. CDR3 sequence: CAWSSGLANNEQFF. Written as DNA, the CDR3 is TGTGCCTGGAGTTCGGGACTAGCGAACAATGAGCAGTTCTTC.

In DNA, the CDR3 is TGCAGCGTTGCTCGAGGCGGGAGGGGCACAGATACGCAGTATTTT. The encoded protein is CSVARGGRGTDTQYF. The chain has TRBV29-1 and TRBJ2-3; 9 bases match TRBD2. The CDR3 consists of 15 residues. The germline gives CDR1 SQVTM, CDR2 ANQGSEA. V gave up 4 bases and J gave up 1 base; unmatched junction bases: 6.

Turning to this clone: Compared with germline, one end of the junction differs, possibly owing to a read error. This chain connects TRBV18 to TRBJ2-1; no firm D call. The CDR3 has 12 amino acids. The V gene's germline CDR1 is KGHSH and CDR2 LQKENI. The CDR3 protein is CAGSTEINEQFF. The DNA for the CDR3 is TGTGCCGGCTCAACAGAAATCAATGAGCAGTTCTTC.

The chain joins TRBV30 to TRBJ2-7; 8 nucleotides line up with TRBD1. The germline V gene has CDR1 GTSNPN and CDR2 SVGIG (reference sequence). The CDR3 is 14 residues long. V shed 4 bases and J 7 bases; nucleotides not matched to a gene: 12. Here the CDR3 DNA reads TGTGCCTGGAAGTTATTTGGACAGGGTCAAGAGCAGTACTTC. It specifies CAWKLFGQGQEQYF.

CDR3 residues: CASSWDRDSGELFF. CDR3 coding DNA: TGTGCCAGTAGCTGGGACAGGGATTCCGGGGAGCTGTTTTTT. This rearrangement joins TRBV19 to TRBJ2-2, with 9 nucleotides matching TRBD1. The CDR3 covers 14 residues. Germline V gene lookup returns CDR1 LNHDA and CDR2 SQIVND (reference sequence). V lost 6 bases and J lost 6; bases outside the gene matches: 5.

The chain is built from TRBV2 and TRBJ1-2; D is uncertain. The V end was cut by 8 bases, the J end by 2 bases, with 15 bases between. The germline CDR1 and CDR2 sequences are SNHLY and FYNNEI. The CDR3 covers 14 residues. The DNA for the CDR3 is TGTGCCAGCCCCACCCTAAGTTTCAACTATGGCTACACCTTC. Protein product: CASPTLSFNYGYTF.

V is TRBV9 and J is TRBJ2-3, with 8 positions matching TRBD2. The CDR3 spans 14 residues. Per the germline V gene, CDR1 is SGDLS and CDR2 is YYNGEE. V was clipped by 3 bases and J by 4 bases; unmatched bases: 4. As DNA, the CDR3 is TGTGCCAGCAGCGGACTAGCGTCCCCAGATACGCAGTATTTT. Protein product: CASSGLASPDTQYF. Looking up the rest from reference TRBV9 and TRBJ2-3 gives the full variable domain: DSGVTQTPKHLITATGQRVTLRCSPRSGDLSVYWYQQSLDQGLQFLIQYYNGEERAKGNILERFSAQQFPDLHSELNLSSLELGDSALYFCASSGLASPDTQYFGPGTRLTVL.

The chain is built from TRBV2 and TRBJ2-2; D possibly corresponds to TRBD1 (6 bases). CDR3 length: 15 residues. V lost 6 bases and J 4 bases, leaving 15 bases between the germline ends. The germline gives CDR1 SNHLY, CDR2 FYNNEI. CDR3 region: CASSGTQVATGELFF. CDR3 nucleotide sequence: TGTGCCAGCAGCGGGACACAAGTCGCCACCGGGGAGCTGTTTTTT.

The rearrangement links TRBV25-1 to TRBJ2-7; possible D gene TRBD1, 6 bases. V shed 6 bases and J shed 3 bases, with 12 bases lying between them. The CDR3 totals 13 residues. CDR1 is MGHDK, CDR2 SYGVNS, per germline. CDR3 loop: CASSERDNYEQYF. Written as DNA, the CDR3 is TGTGCCAGCAGCGAGAGGGACAACTACGAGCAGTACTTC.

The V gene is TRBV3-1 (or the pseudogene TRBV3-2), the J gene TRBJ2-1; the match to TRBD2 covers 10 bases. This CDR3 spans 16 amino acids. The trim removed 1 base at V and 9 bases at J, leaving 9 bases unmatched. Germline assignment: CDR1 LGHDT and CDR2 YNNKEL (reference sequence). CDR3 protein: CASSQAASGGQGEQFF. The DNA of the CDR3 is TGTGCCAGCAGCCAAGCGGCTAGCGGGGGCCAGGGTGAGCAGTTCTTC.

The chain links TRBV7-2 to TRBJ1-2; D might be TRBD1 (6 bases). Looked up from germline, CDR1 is SGHTA and CDR2 is FQGNSA. The CDR3 has 17 residues. V shed 7 bases and J shed 4 bases, with 25 bases lying between them. CDR3 DNA: TGTGCCAGCACCCCCCCTGGGACGGGGGGCCGTCGCTATGGCTACACCTTC. Protein product: CASTPPGTGGRRYGYTF.

The chain joins TRBV7-9 to TRBJ2-2; no firm D call. V shed 5 bases and J shed 1 base, with 17 bases lying between them. The CDR3 contains 17 residues. Germline lookup yields CDR1 SEHNR and CDR2 FQNEAQ (reference sequence). The CDR3 protein is CASSPRSSRKNTGELFF. CDR3 coding DNA: TGTGCCAGCAGCCCCCGAAGCTCCCGCAAGAACACCGGGGAGCTGTTTTTT. Full variable domain (outside the CDR3, taken from reference TRBV7-9 and TRBJ2-2): DTGVSQNPRHKITKRGQNVTFRCDPISEHNRLYWYRQTLGQGPEFLTYFQNEAQLEKSRLLSDRFSAERPKGSFSTLEIQRTEQGDSAMYLCASSPRSSRKNTGELFFGEGSRLTVL.

This clone was detected a few times. The V and J genes are TRBV6-5 and TRBJ1-2; tentatively, D is TRBD1 (6 bases). The CDR3 loop spans 15 amino acids. Trimming removed 6 bases from V and 5 bases from J, with 19 bases in between. Germline lookup yields CDR1 MNHEY and CDR2 SVGAGI. The CDR3 region has the DNA TGTGCCAGCAGGACGACAGGCCCTGAGTCTTATGGCTACACCTTC. Translating it yields CASRTTGPESYGYTF.

The chain uses TRBV24-1 and TRBJ2-2; the D is unclear. This CDR3 is built from 15 residues. CDR1 and CDR2 (germline): KGHDR, SFDVKD. The V and J ends lost 4 bases and 1 base respectively, with 9 bases between them. Here the CDR3 DNA reads TGTGCCACCAGTGAGGGCAGGCGGAACACCGGGGAGCTGTTTTTT. Protein: CATSEGRRNTGELFF.

The chain employs TRBV7-2 and TRBJ1-3; the match to TRBD1 covers 11 bases. The V gene's germline CDR1 is SGHTA and CDR2 FQGNSA. With 3 bases clipped from V and 2 bases from J, the junction kept 3 bases outside the gene matches. The CDR3 runs to 16 residues. The CDR3 DNA follows: TGTGCCAGCAGCTTGTCGGGACAGGGGGCTGGAAACACCATATATTTT. Protein product: CASSLSGQGAGNTIYF. Full variable domain (missing parts from reference TRBV7-2 and TRBJ1-3): GAGVSQSPSNKVTEKGKDVELRCDPISGHTALYWYRQSLGQGLEFLIYFQGNSAPDKSGLPSDRFSAERTGGSVSTLTIQRTQQEDSAVYLCASSLSGQGAGNTIYFGEGSWLTVV.

The chain links TRBV14 to TRBJ2-7; TRBD2 matches at 10 bases. Unmatched junction bases numbered 15, after V lost 4 bases and J lost 6 bases. The CDR3 is 17 amino acids. Germline V CDR1 and CDR2: SGHDN, FVKESK. The DNA for the CDR3 is TGTGCCAGCAGCCCGAGGGATAGCGGGAGGCCCTCGGGCGAGCAGTACTTC. Translated, it gives CASSPRDSGRPSGEQYF.

This clone has only one observation. The chain uses TRBV2 and TRBJ1-5, with TRBD1 matching over 7 bases. The CDR3 has 15 amino acids. Trimming at V came to 5 bases and at J to 6 bases, leaving 10 bases not matched to a gene. Germline assignment: CDR1 SNHLY and CDR2 FYNNEI. The CDR3 sequence is CASSLQGSSSQPQHF. CDR3 nucleotide sequence: TGTGCCAGCAGTTTACAGGGGTCGAGTAGTCAGCCCCAGCATTTT. The full variable domain, its missing parts supplied by reference TRBV2 and TRBJ1-5, is EPEVTQTPSHQVTQMGQEVILRCVPISNHLYFYWYRQILGQKVEFLVSFYNNEISEKSEIFDDQFSVERPDGSNFTLKIRSTKLEDSAMYFCASSLQGSSSQPQHFGDGTRLSIL.

The J gene is TRBJ2-7, the V gene TRBV27; unclear D gene. This CDR3 contains 14 residues. V lost 6 bases to trimming and J lost 0 bases, with 12 bases between them. The V gene's germline CDR1 is MNHEY and CDR2 SMNVEV (reference sequence). As DNA, the CDR3 is TGTGCCAGCAGCCCCAGTACCTTCTCCTACGAGCAGTACTTC. Protein sequence: CASSPSTFSYEQYF.